Presented here are 14 T cell receptor beta chains from one specimen sequenced in a study of technical replicates of blood from several donors. Profiled with immunoSEQ multiplex PCR; TCRdb holds only in-frame clones, not every one. In the table there are about 61,000 clones, almost 97% of which are singletons. Specimen: T cells isolated from PBMCs. The receptors shown here come from a human donor in good health.

This clone was detected once. The chain recombines TRBV4-1 with TRBJ1-4; TRBD1 might be the D (6 bases). The CDR3 length is 14 residues. Germline V gene lookup returns CDR1 MGHRA and CDR2 YSYEKL. V dropped 6 bases and J dropped 4 bases, with 12 bases sitting between them. CDR3 amino acids: CASRKGGGNEKLFF. The CDR3 nucleotides are TGCGCCAGCAGAAAGGGGGGGGGTAATGAAAAACTGTTTTTT.

The chain has TRBV13 and TRBJ2-1; 13 bases are shared with TRBD2. Losses at the gene ends were 5 bases for V and 2 bases for J; bases not matched to a gene: 27. The germline V gene encodes CDR1 PRHDT and CDR2 FYEKMQ (reference sequence). This CDR3 is 24 amino acids long. In DNA form, the CDR3 reads TGTGCCAGCAGCAAGAACCCCCCCACCCACCCTCGACTAGCGGGGGGCTCTACCTACAATGAGCAGTTCTTC. Protein sequence: CASSKNPPTHPRLAGGSTYNEQFF.

V gene TRBV7-2 combines with J gene TRBJ2-5; D may be TRBD2 (6 bases). The length of the CDR3 is 14 residues. V lost 2 bases, J lost 2 bases, and 9 bases lay in between. Germline V lookup: CDR1 SGHTA, CDR2 FQGNSA. DNA for the CDR3: TGTGCCAGCAGCTTAATGGGGGGTCAAGAGACCCAGTACTTC. Protein sequence: CASSLMGGQETQYF.

The sample holds a few counts of this clone. The gene calls are TRBV9 and TRBJ1-1; D not resolved. This CDR3 spans 15 amino acids. Germline CDR1 and CDR2: SGDLS and YYNGEE. Trimming stripped 4 bases from V and 6 bases from J, with 19 bases between. CDR3 nucleotides: TGTGCCAGCAGCCGCCATGACTTGAGCTGGTCTGAAGCTTTCTTT. This codes for CASSRHDLSWSEAFF.

V gene TRBV6-5 combines with J gene TRBJ2-1; TRBD2 agrees at 9 bases. The germline V gene encodes CDR1 MNHEY and CDR2 SVGAGI. There are 15 residues in the CDR3. Losses at the gene ends were 3 bases for V and 10 bases for J; bases not matched to a gene: 10. The CDR3 protein is CASSYGTSPSREQFF. As DNA, the CDR3 is TGTGCCAGCAGTTATGGGACTAGCCCATCTCGGGAGCAGTTCTTC.

This chain connects TRBV4-1 to TRBJ1-6, with TRBD1 matching 7 bases. From germline, CDR1 is MGHRA and CDR2 YSYEKL. The J segment lost 13 bases and the V segment lost 2 bases, leaving 17 bases of the junction unmatched. This CDR3 comprises 17 residues. The CDR3 spells CASSQPPTGHYASPLHF. DNA for the CDR3: TGCGCCAGCAGCCAACCCCCGACAGGGCATTACGCCTCTCCCCTCCACTTT.

This clone was observed a few times. V is TRBV19 and J is TRBJ1-5, with D perhaps matching TRBD1 (5 bases). Deletions cut 4 bases from V and 7 bases from J, with 14 bases between. CDR3 size: 14 residues. Germline loops: CDR1 LNHDA, CDR2 SQIVND (reference sequence). CDR3 in amino acids: CASSRDERGQPQHF. The CDR3 DNA reads TGTGCCAGTAGTAGGGACGAGCGGGGACAGCCCCAGCATTTT.

This chain joins TRBV19 and TRBJ1-1, with TRBD1 as a possible D gene (5 bases). CDR1 and CDR2 (germline): LNHDA, SQIVND (reference sequence). The V end was cut by 4 bases, the J end by 4 bases, with 13 bases between. The CDR3 covers 14 residues. The DNA of the CDR3 is TGTGCCAGTAGTACCCTCTTGCAGGGCACTGAAGCTTTCTTT. Protein product: CASSTLLQGTEAFF.

V usage is TRBV19 and J usage is TRBJ1-4, with D perhaps TRBD1 (6 bases). The CDR3 is made up of 15 amino acids. V was cut by 2 bases and J by 7 bases, with 14 bases left in between. Germline lookup yields CDR1 LNHDA and CDR2 SQIVND (reference sequence). For the CDR3, the DNA is TGTGCCAGTAGTATATGGGACATGAGCAGTGAAAAACTGTTTTTT. Its protein product is CASSIWDMSSEKLFF.

This rearrangement joins TRBV11-2 to TRBJ1-1; D may be TRBD1 (5 bases). Germline loops: CDR1 SGHAT, CDR2 FQNNGV. The CDR3 extends over 12 amino acids. V lost 5 bases, J lost 4 bases, and 8 bases lay in between. CDR3 amino acids: CASSPTGTEAFF. CDR3 nucleotides: TGTGCCAGCAGCCCAACAGGCACTGAAGCTTTCTTT.

The rearrangement links TRBV5-1 to TRBJ2-7; possibly TRBD1 for D (6 bases). V was clipped by 0 bases and J by 1 base, with 11 bases between them. There are 15 residues in the CDR3. The germline V gene encodes CDR1 SGHRS and CDR2 YFSETQ. CDR3 protein: CASSLEDSLSYEQYF. The CDR3 coding sequence is TGCGCCAGCAGCTTGGAGGACAGTTTGTCCTACGAGCAGTACTTC.

The rearrangement joins TRBV9 to TRBJ1-3; 8 nucleotides agree with TRBD1. J lost 3 bases, V lost 3 bases, and 8 bases had no gene match. The germline V gene encodes CDR1 SGDLS and CDR2 YYNGEE. The CDR3 spans 16 residues. The CDR3 sequence: CASSAYRGMGGNTIYF. CDR3 coding DNA: TGTGCCAGCAGCGCATACAGGGGGATGGGTGGAAACACCATATATTTT.

This CDR3 is CASSSRTGTVDSYTF. The CDR3 coding sequence is TGTGCCAGCAGCTCCCGGACAGGAACGGTCGATAGCTACACCTTC. V and J are TRBV4-2 and TRBJ1-2; 7 bases align to TRBD1. There are 15 residues in the CDR3. Germline CDR1 LGHNA, CDR2 YNFKEQ. J lost 9 bases, V lost 5 bases, and 15 bases had no gene match.

The chain recombines TRBV5-1 with TRBJ1-4; 10 nucleotides match TRBD1. V was pared by 2 bases and J by 7 bases, with 2 bases of the junction left unmatched. Looked up from germline, CDR1 is SGHRS and CDR2 is YFSETQ. The CDR3 contains 14 residues. The CDR3 nucleotides read TGCGCCAGCAGCTTCGGGACAGGGGTTGAAAAACTGTTTTTT. It encodes CASSFGTGVEKLFF.